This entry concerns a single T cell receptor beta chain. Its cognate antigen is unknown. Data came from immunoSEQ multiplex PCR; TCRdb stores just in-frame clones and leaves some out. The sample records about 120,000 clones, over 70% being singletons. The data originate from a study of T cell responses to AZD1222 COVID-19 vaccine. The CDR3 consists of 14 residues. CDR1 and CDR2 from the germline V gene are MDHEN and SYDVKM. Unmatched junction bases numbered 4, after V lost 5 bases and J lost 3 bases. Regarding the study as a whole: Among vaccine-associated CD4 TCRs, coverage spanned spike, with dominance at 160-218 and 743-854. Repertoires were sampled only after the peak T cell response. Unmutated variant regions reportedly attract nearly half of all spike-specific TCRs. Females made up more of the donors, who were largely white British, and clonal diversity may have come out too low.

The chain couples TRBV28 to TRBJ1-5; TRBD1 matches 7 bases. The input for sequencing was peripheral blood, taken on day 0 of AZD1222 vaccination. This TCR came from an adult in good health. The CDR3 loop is CASSLGTVNQPQHF. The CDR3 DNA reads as TGTGCCAGCAGTCTAGGGACAGTCAATCAGCCCCAGCATTTT.